The entry below gives a single T cell receptor beta chain sequence along with its context. Its antigen is not identified. V shed 0 bases, J shed 8 bases, and the junction held 13 bases outside the gene matches. CDR3 length equals 17 residues. Germline values: CDR1 SGHRS, CDR2 YFSETQ. This sample was included in a study of cytomegalovirus exposure and HLA in healthy donors. Study in general: A prior analysis found fewer than 120 million unique TCR beta sequences from roughly 180 million T cells. Of over 300 genotyped donors, more than 75% clustered with self-reported Caucasian donors. Study-wide points: Later on, a genetic analysis was performed. It linked a missense variant in DCLRE1C with V- and J-gene trimming of TCR beta.

It was with 60 Vbeta and 13 Jbeta primers that the PCR ran. The table came from immunoSEQ multiplex PCR; TCRdb's copy has only in-frame clones and leaves some out. In total, the table holds about 40,000 clones. The rearrangement links TRBV5-1 to TRBJ2-1, with 8 bases that match TRBD1. Sequences were obtained from PBMCs. The clonotype originates from a male donor in good health and CMV-seronegative. The CDR3 sequence: CASSLAPGGYTSYEQFF. CDR3 coding DNA: TGCGCCAGCAGCTTGGCCCCAGGGGGCTACACCAGCTATGAGCAGTTCTTC.